This T cell receptor beta chain was captured by sequencing in a study of CDR3 diversity in severe acne. The CDR3 runs 13 residues. The germline V and J ends were trimmed by 2 bases and 6 bases, with 8 bases remaining between them. TCRdb fed the PCR reads into MiXCR, producing one record per CDR3 protein. Of fewer than 90,000 distinct CDR3 sequences in the sample, 45% to 65% are singletons; the top ten hold over 11%. This clonotype was counted at least ten times. The receptor comes from a male donor in good health, without acne. The chain joins TRBV12-3 or TRBV12-4 to TRBJ1-5; no clear D gene. The source material was blood. The CDR3 is CASSLNEGQPQHF. In DNA, the CDR3 is TGTGCCAGCAGTTTAAATGAGGGTCAGCCCCAGCATTTT.